This T cell receptor beta chain was captured by sequencing in a study of blood T cell repertoires in COVID-19 (dated by TCRdb to about 2020). Broadly, across the study: The collaborator samples originated in the United States, Italy and Spain and spanned the acute and convalescent phases of COVID-19. Nearly every sample came with metadata listing a de-identified subject ID, COVID-19 status, age in years and sex. Subjects who had been exposed to COVID-19, were actively infected with it, or had recovered from it provided the deeply sampled blood TCRbeta repertoires that made up the dataset. The material from the prospective study consisted of cDNA or gDNA derived from T cells, B-cell-depleted T cells, or PBMCs. The repertoires were released in a freely available public database intended as a resource for research on the immune response to SARS-CoV-2. Where available, HLA class I and class II types were obtained from metadata supplied by the sample provider rather than from assay-based typing. Samples came from the ongoing ImmuneRACE study (first 160 participants) plus 1,254 subjects from 6 global collaborators. The investigation overall reported the following: The amount of clinical and demographic metadata varied by source and participant and was provided uncurated.

Participants in the prospective study were enrolled through a virtual design, were aged 18 to 89 years, and lived in roughly 24 United States geographic areas. In the prospective study, participants were assigned to cohorts based on the clinical history participants reported in a screening survey and a study questionnaire. For ImmuneRACE Cohort 3, a participant was defined as recovered based on two consecutive negative NP/OP PCR tests, clearance by a healthcare professional, or resolution of symptoms. In the prospective study, whole blood, serum and a nasopharyngeal or oropharyngeal swab were collected from each participant by mobile phlebotomists. Prospective study participants could optionally give additional blood draws and questionnaires over an approximately 2-month period. Blood samples from the prospective study were shipped frozen or at room temperature prior to DNA extraction. Note on this clone: What antigen it recognizes has not been identified. Base qualities are not at hand, and no much larger clone is one base apart.

TCRbeta CDR3 regions were amplified from genomic DNA by means of the immunoSEQ Assay, a bias-controlled multiplex PCR. Per the original workflow: Nucleated cell counts per sample were estimated from amplification of reference gene primers within the assay. Sequence reads were collapsed and filtered to measure the absolute abundance of every unique TCRbeta CDR3 rearrangement. Productive Simpson clonality was computed per sample as the square root of Simpson's diversity index over productive rearrangements. Sourced from immuneACCESS, this table was stored by TCRdb with only in-frame sequences that have V and J called. A share of the clones is absent; for the studies checked, an unresolved V gene accounts for under half, and the remainder has no known explanation. V, J and clone size reflect that table, while D and trimming were determined from the DNA. The sample yields hundreds of thousands of clones; about 88% were counted once. 2.5% to 3% of the sample is in the top ten clones.

Germline trimming: 6 bases from V, 7 bases from J; junction bases outside gene matches: 10. The cysteine opens and the phenylalanine closes a CDR3 of 16 amino acids. The only DNA kept is the CDR3, 48 bases in frame from the first base. From the germline V gene (reference sequence), CDR1 is LGHDT and CDR2 is YNNKEL. The chain couples TRBV3-1 (or the pseudogene TRBV3-2) to TRBJ2-2, with 11 middle bases fitting TRBD1. Input material: PBMCs or T cells enriched from blood (not recorded which). The clonotype was recovered from a woman aged 30 to 39 who had recovered from COVID-19. Here the CDR3 is given as CASSHRDRGISGELFF. In nucleotides, the sequence is TGTGCCAGCAGTCACCGGGACAGGGGGATTAGCGGGGAGCTGTTTTTT.